The 17 T cell receptor beta chains listed next were all sequenced from one sample in a study of blood T cell repertoires in COVID-19. Sequenced by immunoSEQ multiplex PCR; TCRdb stores in-frame clones only, minus some. The data hold 200,000 or so clones, with around four fifths observed a single time. Sample: peripheral blood. All receptors derive from a woman between 65 and 79 years old with active or convalescent COVID-19.

J is TRBJ1-5 and V is TRBV6-1, with TRBD1 as a possible D gene (5 bases). Germline CDR1 and CDR2: MNHNS and SASEGT. V was trimmed by 3 bases and J by 4 bases, leaving 13 bases between them. The CDR3 sequence is 15 residues long. CDR3 in DNA: TGTGCCAGCAGTGACAGCGGGGGTAGGAATCAGCCCCAGCATTTT. Protein: CASSDSGGRNQPQHF.

This chain uses TRBV5-1 with TRBJ1-1, with a possible D match to TRBD1 (5 bases). Trimming cost V 0 bases and J 6 bases, with 15 bases left between them. CDR3 size: 15 residues. Looked up from germline, CDR1 is SGHRS and CDR2 is YFSETQ. CDR3 coding DNA: TGCGCCAGCAGCTTGGAGGGGAGGGGAAACGCTGAAGCTTTCTTT. Translating it yields CASSLEGRGNAEAFF.

The rearrangement links TRBV5-1 to TRBJ2-2; 10 bases are shared with TRBD2. The trim removed 4 bases at V and 5 bases at J, leaving 8 bases unmatched. Germline V gene sequence: CDR1 SGHRS, CDR2 YFSETQ. The length of the CDR3 is 16 residues. The DNA for the CDR3 is TGCGCCAGCAGCGTAAGGCCTAGCGGGAGTACCGGGGAGCTGTTTTTT. Translation gives CASSVRPSGSTGELFF. Using reference TRBV5-1 and TRBJ2-2 for the parts outside the CDR3, the full variable domain is KAGVTQTPRYLIKTRGQQVTLSCSPISGHRSVSWYQQTPGQGLQFLFEYFSETQRNKGNFPGRFSGRQFSNSRSEMNVSTLELGDSALYLCASSVRPSGSTGELFFGEGSRLTVL.

This sequence joins TRBV27 and TRBJ1-6; tentatively, D is TRBD1 (5 bases). CDR3 length equals 16 residues. Germline V gives CDR1 MNHEY, CDR2 SMNVEV (reference sequence). With 6 bases removed from V and 5 bases from J, the gap between germline ends came to 17 bases. Here the CDR3 reads CASRPIGAANNSPLHF. The DNA for the CDR3 is TGTGCCAGCAGACCAATAGGGGCCGCCAATAATTCACCCCTCCACTTT.

This clone was observed a single time. The chain has TRBV6-5 and TRBJ2-1, with D possibly being TRBD2 (6 bases). Germline V gene sequence: CDR1 MNHEY, CDR2 SVGAGI. Trimming left V 5 bases short and J 10 bases short, with 12 bases between. This CDR3 has 12 amino acids. The CDR3 sequence is CASSLLGGEQFF. CDR3 nucleotides: TGTGCCAGCAGTCTCCTGGGGGGAGAGCAGTTCTTC.

This clone was observed a single time. This rearrangement joins TRBV5-1 to TRBJ2-5; 13 bases align to TRBD2. The germline CDR1 and CDR2 sequences are SGHRS and YFSETQ. With V trimmed by 4 bases and J by 7 bases, 10 bases remained unmatched. The CDR3 spans 16 residues. The CDR3 DNA reads TGCGCCAGCAGCCCTGACACGGGACTAGCGGGACGGACCCAGTACTTC. Protein product: CASSPDTGLAGRTQYF.

V and J are TRBV7-9 and TRBJ1-1, with 8 positions matching TRBD1. The CDR3 spans 14 residues. The junction had 4 bases not matched to a gene; V was cut back by 5 bases and J by 2 bases. The germline V gene has CDR1 SEHNR and CDR2 FQNEAQ (reference sequence). CDR3 sequence reads: CASSDRGYNTEAFF. DNA of the CDR3: TGTGCCAGCAGCGACAGGGGTTACAACACTGAAGCTTTCTTT.

The V call is TRBV7-3, the J call TRBJ2-1; 7 positions agree with TRBD2. Germline V gives CDR1 SGHTA, CDR2 FQGTGA. CDR3 length: 15 residues. V was pared by 2 bases and J by 5 bases, with 6 bases of the junction left unmatched. The CDR3 here is CASSLAGVRNNEQFF. The CDR3 DNA reads as TGTGCCAGCAGCTTAGCGGGAGTACGTAACAATGAGCAGTTCTTC.

This sequence joins TRBV5-1 and TRBJ2-5, with D possibly matching TRBD2 (6 bases). The CDR3 has 17 amino acids. V was cut by 4 bases and J by 0 bases, with 19 bases left in between. Germline CDR1 and CDR2: SGHRS and YFSETQ. As DNA, the CDR3 is TGCGCCAGCAGCACTGGCTTACTTTCTAGCGACCAAGAGACCCAGTACTTC. Residues: CASSTGLLSSDQETQYF.

V gene TRBV28 combines with J gene TRBJ1-5; D call uncertain. The germline V and J ends were trimmed by 7 bases and 2 bases, with 12 bases remaining between them. CDR1 is MDHEN and CDR2 is SYDVKM in the germline V gene. The CDR3 contains 14 residues. The CDR3 reads CASTPVLRNQPQHF. CDR3 bases: TGTGCCAGCACCCCGGTTCTTCGCAATCAGCCCCAGCATTTT. Using reference TRBV28 and TRBJ1-5 for the parts outside the CDR3, the full variable domain is DVKVTQSSRYLVKRTGEKVFLECVQDMDHENMFWYRQDPGLGLRLIYFSYDVKMKEKGDIPEGYSVSREKKERFSLILESASTNQTSMYLCASTPVLRNQPQHFGDGTRLSIL.

The chain recombines TRBV6-5 with TRBJ1-1, with no clear D. Trimming removed 2 bases at V and 0 bases at J, with 7 bases between. CDR1 and CDR2 (germline): MNHEY, SVGAGI. The CDR3 runs to 14 residues. The CDR3 DNA reads as TGTGCCAGCAGTTACGATTACATGAACACTGAAGCTTTCTTT. Translating it yields CASSYDYMNTEAFF.

This chain uses TRBV7-8 with TRBJ2-1; TRBD1 agrees at 8 bases. With V trimmed by 4 bases and J by 1 base, 18 bases remained unmatched. The CDR3 is 20 amino acids. Looked up from germline, CDR1 is SGHVS and CDR2 is FQNEAQ. The CDR3 region is CASSSVGDRGEGLSYNEQFF. The CDR3 DNA is TGTGCCAGCAGCTCTGTAGGAGACAGGGGCGAAGGGCTATCCTACAATGAGCAGTTCTTC.

The chain uses TRBV14 and TRBJ1-6; 8 bases are shared with TRBD1. CDR1 is SGHDN, CDR2 FVKESK, per germline. The V gene end was trimmed by 7 bases and the J gene end by 10 bases; junction bases not matched to a gene: 15. The CDR3 is 16 amino acids. The CDR3 DNA is TGTGCCAGCAACAGCCGGGACAGGTGGGATGAATCACCCCTCCACTTT. Its protein is CASNSRDRWDESPLHF.

The rearrangement links TRBV9 to TRBJ2-1, with D possibly TRBD2 on 5 matching bases. In germline, CDR1 is SGDLS, CDR2 YYNGEE. This CDR3 contains 17 residues. V shed 7 bases and J shed 7 bases, with 27 bases lying between them. The CDR3 protein is CASPRGESGVLWNEQFF. Written as DNA, the CDR3 is TGTGCCAGCCCTCGTGGGGAGAGCGGAGTTCTTTGGAATGAGCAGTTCTTC.

The chain combines TRBV15 with TRBJ2-1, with unresolved D. The V gene lost 0 bases and the J gene lost 8 bases, with 5 bases spanning the gap. Germline V gives CDR1 LNHNV, CDR2 YYDKDF (reference sequence). The CDR3 is 12 residues long. The CDR3 protein is CATSRDPDEQFF. The CDR3, as DNA: TGTGCCACCAGCAGAGATCCCGATGAGCAGTTCTTC.

The DNA of the CDR3 is TGTGCCAGTAGTATTGGCCGGGACAGGCCCACCTACGAGCAGTACTTC. Encoded protein: CASSIGRDRPTYEQYF. V is TRBV19 and J is TRBJ2-7; 8 bases are shared with TRBD1. Losses at the gene ends were 3 bases for V and 2 bases for J; bases not matched to a gene: 9. Germline V gives CDR1 LNHDA, CDR2 SQIVND (reference sequence). The CDR3 has 16 residues.

The V gene is TRBV6-1, the J gene TRBJ2-1; possibly TRBD2 for D (6 bases). The CDR3 contains 20 residues. V lost 1 base and J lost 0, with 22 bases in between. CDR1 and CDR2 (germline): MNHNS, SASEGT. CDR3 sequence reads: CASSEGLGRLAPSSYNEQFF. CDR3 nucleotides: TGTGCCAGCAGTGAAGGCCTAGGGAGGCTAGCGCCCAGCTCCTACAATGAGCAGTTCTTC.